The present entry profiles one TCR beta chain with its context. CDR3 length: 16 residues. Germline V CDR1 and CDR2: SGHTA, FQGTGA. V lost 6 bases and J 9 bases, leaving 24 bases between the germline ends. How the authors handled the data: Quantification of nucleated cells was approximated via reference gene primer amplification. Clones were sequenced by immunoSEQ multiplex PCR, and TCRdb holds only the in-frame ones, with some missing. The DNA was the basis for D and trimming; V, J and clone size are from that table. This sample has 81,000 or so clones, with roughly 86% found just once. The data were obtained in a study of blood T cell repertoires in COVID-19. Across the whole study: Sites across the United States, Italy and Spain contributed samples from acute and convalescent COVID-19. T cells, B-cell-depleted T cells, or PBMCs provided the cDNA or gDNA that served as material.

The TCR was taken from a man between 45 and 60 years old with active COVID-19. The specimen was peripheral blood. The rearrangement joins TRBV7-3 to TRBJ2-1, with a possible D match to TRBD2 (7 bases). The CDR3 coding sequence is TGTGCCAGCAGTCCCCAAGGGGGGGCAACGTACGGTGAGCAGTTCTTC. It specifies CASSPQGGATYGEQFF.